This entry lists 13 T cell receptor beta chains sequenced from one sample in a study of blood T cell repertoires in COVID-19. The protocol was immunoSEQ multiplex PCR, while the TCRdb copy is restricted to in-frame clones and leaves out a portion. Counted here are a few hundred thousand clones, around 89% occurring once; the ten biggest clones make up around a tenth. The sample was PBMCs or T cells enriched from blood (not recorded which). The receptors shown here come from a woman in her thirties or forties who had recovered from COVID-19.

This clone was counted once. The chain combines TRBV5-6 with TRBJ2-1; 10 nucleotides agree with TRBD2. The V gene end was trimmed by 4 bases and the J gene end by 0 bases; junction bases not matched to a gene: 7. CDR3 length: 17 amino acids. Per the germline V gene, CDR1 is SGHDT and CDR2 is YYEEEE. The CDR3, as DNA: TGTGCCAGCAGCCCTGGACTAGCGGACAGCTCCTACAATGAGCAGTTCTTC. This gives the protein CASSPGLADSSYNEQFF.

A note on this clone: Other DNA variants within this sample encode the same CDR3. The chain has TRBV7-9 and TRBJ2-1; 9 bases agree with TRBD2. This CDR3 is built from 15 residues. V gave up 1 base and J gave up 7 bases; unmatched junction bases: 5. The germline CDR1 and CDR2 sequences are SEHNR and FQNEAQ (reference sequence). The CDR3 DNA follows: TGTGCCAGCAGCTTAGGTAGCGGGAGCCGTAATGAGCAGTTCTTC. Protein product: CASSLGSGSRNEQFF. Drawing the rest from reference TRBV7-9 and TRBJ2-1, the complete variable domain is DTGVSQNPRHKITKRGQNVTFRCDPISEHNRLYWYRQTLGQGPEFLTYFQNEAQLEKSRLLSDRFSAERPKGSFSTLEIQRTEQGDSAMYLCASSLGSGSRNEQFFGPGTRLTVL.

V and J are TRBV5-1 and TRBJ2-2, with 9 bases fitting TRBD2. This CDR3 comprises 18 residues. Looked up from germline, CDR1 is SGHRS and CDR2 is YFSETQ. Germline trimming cut 4 bases from V and 0 bases from J; bases unmatched to any gene: 10. This CDR3 reads CASSPTAGGYANTGELFF. In nucleotides, the CDR3 is TGCGCCAGCAGCCCAACAGCGGGGGGCTACGCGAACACCGGGGAGCTGTTTTTT.

This chain connects TRBV24-1 to TRBJ1-5; TRBD1 matches at 8 bases. Germline lookup yields CDR1 KGHDR and CDR2 SFDVKD. The CDR3 consists of 16 residues. Trimming removed 2 bases from V and 4 bases from J; junction bases left unmatched: 6. CDR3 in amino acids: CATSDSHDRGNQPQHF. CDR3 sequence (DNA): TGTGCCACCAGTGATTCGCATGACAGGGGAAATCAGCCCCAGCATTTT.

The rearrangement joins TRBV6-1 to TRBJ2-1; possible D gene TRBD1, 6 bases. The V and J ends lost 6 bases and 7 bases respectively, with 16 bases between them. CDR1 is MNHNS, CDR2 SASEGT, per germline. The CDR3 has 14 residues. CDR3 nucleotides: TGTGCCAGCAGCCGCGTCCAAACAGGGAATGAGCAGTTCTTC. This gives the protein CASSRVQTGNEQFF.

This chain uses TRBV15 with TRBJ2-2; no clear D. CDR1 is LNHNV and CDR2 is YYDKDF in the germline V gene (reference sequence). The CDR3 has 13 residues. Trimming removed 5 bases at V and 5 bases at J, with 9 bases between. The CDR3 DNA is TGTGCCACCAGCTCAACCGGGACCGGGGAGCTGTTTTTT. Its protein is CATSSTGTGELFF.

The chain links TRBV4-3 to TRBJ1-2; TRBD1 matches at 8 bases. The CDR3 extends over 15 amino acids. The V segment lost 0 bases and the J segment 6 bases; nucleotides outside the gene matches: 6. From germline, CDR1 is LGHNA and CDR2 YSLEER. The CDR3 nucleotides are TGCGCCAGCAGCCAAGATCCGACAGGGGTGGATGGCTACACCTTC. Its protein product is CASSQDPTGVDGYTF.

V gene TRBV5-1 combines with J gene TRBJ2-1; tentatively, D is TRBD2 (5 bases). Per the germline V gene, CDR1 is SGHRS and CDR2 is YFSETQ. Trimming removed 1 base at V and 0 bases at J, with 11 bases between. The CDR3 consists of 16 residues. CDR3 coding DNA: TGCGCCAGCAGCTTGCGAGGGATGGGCTCCTACAATGAGCAGTTCTTC. Translating gives CASSLRGMGSYNEQFF.

The J gene is TRBJ2-7, the V gene TRBV7-9; D gene ambiguous. Germline values: CDR1 SEHNR, CDR2 FQNEAQ (reference sequence). The CDR3 extends over 14 amino acids. V lost 4 bases to trimming and J lost 1 base, with 11 bases between them. CDR3 sequence reads: CASSYIGRSYEQYF. The CDR3 region has the DNA TGTGCCAGCAGCTACATTGGCAGGTCCTACGAGCAGTACTTC.

The chain couples TRBV5-1 to TRBJ2-2, with a possible D match to TRBD2 (6 bases). This CDR3 spans 15 amino acids. Trimming took 6 bases from V and 4 from J, leaving 16 bases between them. From germline, CDR1 is SGHRS and CDR2 YFSETQ. This CDR3 is CASTGDGSFTGELFF. DNA for the CDR3: TGCGCCAGCACGGGGGACGGGTCGTTCACCGGGGAGCTGTTTTTT.

This rearrangement joins TRBV28 to TRBJ2-6; the match to TRBD2 covers 13 bases. Germline CDR1 and CDR2: MDHEN and SYDVKM. This CDR3 is built from 15 residues. The trim removed 5 bases at V and 14 bases at J, leaving 9 bases unmatched. CDR3 sequence reads: CASSPWTSGGQILTF. The CDR3 DNA follows: TGTGCCAGCAGTCCTTGGACTAGCGGGGGCCAAATCCTGACTTTC. The full variable domain, in which reference TRBV28 and TRBJ2-6 provide the parts outside the CDR3, is DVKVTQSSRYLVKRTGEKVFLECVQDMDHENMFWYRQDPGLGLRLIYFSYDVKMKEKGDIPEGYSVSREKKERFSLILESASTNQTSMYLCASSPWTSGGQILTFGAGSRLTVL.

J is TRBJ2-2 and V is TRBV7-3; D gene uncertain. Trimming removed 6 bases from V and 2 bases from J, with 13 bases in between. Germline V CDR1 and CDR2: SGHTA, FQGTGA. This CDR3 has 15 residues. The CDR3 DNA sequence: TGTGCCAGCAGGTATAGAACTTCCAACACCGGGGAGCTGTTTTTT. It translates to CASRYRTSNTGELFF.

This chain links TRBV18 with TRBJ1-6; possible D gene TRBD1, 6 bases. V was shortened by 3 bases and J by 5 bases, with 11 bases between the two germline ends. CDR1 and CDR2 from the germline V gene are KGHSH and LQKENI. The CDR3 extends over 15 amino acids. The CDR3 region is CASSPTGGDNSPLHF. In DNA, the CDR3 is TGTGCCAGCTCACCTACGGGGGGCGATAATTCACCCCTCCACTTT. The variable domain in full, with the rest retrieved from reference TRBV18 and TRBJ1-6, is NAGVMQNPRHLVRRRGQEARLRCSPMKGHSHVYWYRQLPEEGLKFMVYLQKENIIDESGMPKERFSAEFPKEGPSILRIQQVVRGDSAAYFCASSPTGGDNSPLHFGNGTRLTVT.